A selection of T cell receptor beta chains follows, all from one sample in a study of T cells in Graves' hyperthyroidism and ophthalmopathy. A single record per CDR3 protein comes from TCRdb applying MiXCR to the multiplex PCR reads. The data contain approximately 380,000 distinct CDR3 sequences, over 12% of them singletons. The sequenced sample was blood. The source of these receptors is a man aged 50 to 60 with Graves' ophthalmopathy. CDR3s include the opening cysteine and the closing phenylalanine or tryptophan. The D gene is left open where the match is weak. Some rows have no size entry. The others give once, few or many, or a class for an expanded clone.

>TRBD2|TRBV12-3/TRBV12-4|TRBJ2-7|few|14
CASRTSGSKYEQYF
TGTGCCAGCAGGACTAGCGGGAGTAAGTACGAGCAGTACTTC
>TRBD1|TRBV20-1|TRBJ1-2|few|13
CSARGTGSYGYTF
TGCAGTGCTAGAGGGACAGGAAGCTATGGCTACACCTTC
>.|TRBV12-3/TRBV12-4|TRBJ1-4|many|14
CASRADSSNEKLFF
TGTGCCAGCAGGGCGGACAGCTCTAATGAAAAACTGTTTTTT
>TRBD2|TRBV19|TRBJ2-1|.|18
CASSKGYRRGKSYNEQFF
TGTGCCAGTAGCAAAGGGTATAGGCGGGGGAAGTCCTACAATGAGCAGTTCTTC
>.|TRBV12-3/TRBV12-4|TRBJ1-2|.|12
CASSFPGSGYTF
TGTGCCAGCAGTTTTCCCGGATCCGGCTACACCTTC
>.|TRBV7-9|TRBJ2-6|.|18
CASSLAIQAYSGANVLTF
TGTGCCAGCAGCTTAGCGATACAGGCCTACTCTGGGGCCAACGTCCTGACTTTC
>TRBD1|TRBV29-1|TRBJ1-2|many|13
CSVRTGDLYGYTF
TGCAGCGTGAGGACAGGGGACCTGTATGGCTACACCTTC
>.|TRBV20-1|TRBJ2-4|many|14
CSALKTGAKNIQYF
TGCAGTGCTCTTAAGACAGGCGCCAAAAACATTCAGTACTTC
>.|TRBV28|TRBJ2-1|many|11
CASRDISEQFF
TGTGCCAGCAGGGACATCAGTGAGCAGTTCTTC
>.|TRBV30|TRBJ1-5|many|14
CAWSASLGNQPQHF
TGTGCCTGGAGTGCGTCGCTGGGCAATCAGCCCCAGCATTTT
>TRBD2|TRBV20-1|TRBJ2-5|many|13
CSAEREVRGDQYF
TGCAGTGCCGAGCGGGAGGTTCGGGGTGACCAGTACTTC
>TRBD2|TRBV11-3|TRBJ2-1|.|17
CASSYRLAGVSYNEQFF
TGTGCCAGCAGCTATCGACTAGCGGGAGTCTCCTACAATGAGCAGTTCTTC
>.|TRBV15|TRBJ1-4|many|16
CATSRGINRDVEKLFF
TGTGCCACCAGCAGAGGTATAAACAGGGACGTTGAAAAACTGTTTTTT
>TRBD2|TRBV5-1|TRBJ2-7|few|16
CASSPETSGGTYEQYF
TGCGCCAGCAGCCCAGAAACTAGCGGGGGTACCTACGAGCAGTACTTC
>TRBD1|TRBV18|TRBJ2-7|.|15
CASSRTGQVGYEQYF
TGTGCCAGCTCACGAACGGGACAGGTCGGCTACGAGCAGTACTTC
>.|TRBV11-3|TRBJ2-3|many|15
CASSSQGSSTDTQYF
TGTGCCAGCAGCTCACAGGGCTCCAGCACAGATACGCAGTATTTT
>.|TRBV5-5|TRBJ2-3|many|17
CASSVGVGGWNTDTQYF
TGTGCCAGCAGCGTAGGCGTGGGGGGCTGGAACACAGATACGCAGTATTTT
>.|TRBV27|TRBJ2-3|many|18
CASSSFPNRAWGTDTQYF
TGTGCCAGCAGTTCCTTCCCTAACAGGGCCTGGGGCACAGATACGCAGTATTTT
>TRBD1|TRBV5-1|TRBJ1-1|many|15
CASSIHYRGPTEAFF
TGCGCCAGCAGCATACACTACAGGGGCCCCACTGAAGCTTTCTTT
>.|TRBV28|TRBJ2-2|many|14
CASSLLPSTGELFF
TGTGCCAGCAGTTTACTACCCAGCACCGGGGAGCTGTTTTTT
>TRBD2|TRBV7-6|TRBJ2-1|.|18
CASSLATSRGGSADEQFF
TGTGCCAGCAGCTTAGCGACGAGTCGCGGCGGGAGTGCCGATGAGCAGTTCTTC
>TRBD1|TRBV7-9|TRBJ2-4|few|15
CASRKTGTGKNIQYF
TGTGCCAGCAGAAAAACCGGGACAGGGAAAAACATTCAGTACTTC
>.|TRBV7-7|TRBJ2-7|many|14
CASSLDPESYEQYF
TGTGCTAGCAGCTTAGATCCAGAGTCCTACGAGCAGTACTTC
>TRBD2|TRBV6-4|TRBJ2-1|few|17
CASSDTGTSGRGNEQFF
TGTGCCAGCAGTGACACCGGGACTAGCGGGAGAGGGAATGAGCAGTTCTTC
>TRBD2|TRBV9|TRBJ2-1|few|14
CASSVSGPYNEQFF
TGTGCCAGCAGCGTTAGCGGGCCCTACAATGAGCAGTTCTTC
>TRBD1|TRBV15|TRBJ1-2|.|15
CATSRVGQGTGGYTF
TGTGCCACCAGCAGGGTGGGACAGGGGACAGGAGGCTACACCTTC
>.|TRBV27|TRBJ2-2|many|18
CASSLLSTGRSNTGELFF
TGTGCCAGCAGTCTATTGAGCACAGGGAGAAGCAACACCGGGGAGCTGTTTTTT
>.|TRBV7-9|TRBJ1-5|.|16
CASSSSFPTSLQPQHF
TGTGCCAGCAGCTCAAGCTTCCCCACATCTCTTCAGCCCCAGCATTTT
>.|TRBV3-1|TRBJ1-4|many|14
CASSQIGYGEKLFF
TGTGCCAGCAGCCAAATTGGGTACGGAGAAAAACTGTTTTTT
>.|TRBV28|TRBJ2-7|.|13
CASSSPAFPEQYF
TGTGCCAGCAGTTCCCCGGCTTTCCCCGAGCAGTACTTC
>.|TRBV15|TRBJ1-5|few|13
CATSREGNQPQHF
TGTGCCACCAGCAGAGAGGGGAATCAGCCCCAGCATTTT
>TRBD2|TRBV29-1|TRBJ2-1|few|18
CSVRGAWTSGVLYNEQFF
TGCAGCGTCCGGGGGGCATGGACTAGCGGGGTATTATACAATGAGCAGTTCTTC
>.|TRBV29-1|TRBJ2-7|few|11
CSVRSGNEQYF
TGCAGCGTTCGCTCCGGCAACGAGCAGTACTTC
>TRBD2|TRBV11-2|TRBJ2-1|.|18
CASSLVSVGAGAYNEQFF
TGTGCCAGCAGCTTAGTTTCCGTAGGAGCGGGAGCATACAATGAGCAGTTCTTC
>.|TRBV12-3/TRBV12-4|TRBJ1-6|.|18
CASSLALGGRSYNSPLHF
TGTGCCAGCAGTTTAGCGCTTGGGGGCCGCTCCTATAATTCACCCCTCCACTTT
>.|TRBV11-2|TRBJ1-3|many|14
CASKESNSGNTIYF
TGTGCCAGCAAAGAGTCGAACTCTGGAAACACCATATATTTT
>.|TRBV3-1|TRBJ2-3|many|15
CASSQLGSYTDTQYF
TGTGCCAGCAGCCAGTTGGGTTCGTACACAGATACGCAGTATTTT
>TRBD2|TRBV5-8|TRBJ2-3|few|12
CASTGGPDTQYF
TGTGCCAGCACGGGAGGCCCAGATACGCAGTATTTT
>.|TRBV30|TRBJ2-1|many|16
CAWSVFSQGPNNEQFF
TGTGCCTGGAGTGTATTCAGTCAGGGGCCCAACAATGAGCAGTTCTTC
>.|TRBV4-2|TRBJ2-7|many|12
CASSQVGYEQYF
TGTGCCAGCAGCCAAGTAGGGTACGAGCAGTACTTC
>TRBD2|TRBV6-2/TRBV6-3|TRBJ2-7|many|15
CASSYRTTSVNEQYF
TGTGCCAGCAGTTACCGGACAACTAGCGTGAACGAGCAGTACTTC
>.|TRBV19|TRBJ1-5|.|14
CASSKSNSNQPQHF
TGTGCCAGTAGTAAAAGCAATAGCAATCAGCCCCAGCATTTT
>TRBD2|TRBV12-3/TRBV12-4|TRBJ2-3|.|18
CASSLLAGGPVLADTQYF
TGTGCCAGCAGTTTACTAGCGGGAGGGCCAGTCCTCGCAGATACGCAGTATTTT
>TRBD1|TRBV20-1|TRBJ2-5|many|14
CSVNGGQAIRTQYF
TGCAGTGTTAACGGGGGACAGGCGATAAGGACCCAGTACTTC
>.|TRBV5-1|TRBJ1-1|many|12
CASSGGGTEAFF
TGCGCCAGCAGCGGAGGGGGCACTGAAGCTTTCTTT
>.|TRBV3-1|TRBJ2-7|many|13
CASRSGTLHEQYF
TGTGCCAGCAGGTCCGGGACCCTCCACGAGCAGTACTTC
>.|TRBV28|TRBJ2-5|many|14
CASSSGQRQETQYF
TGTGCCAGCAGTTCCGGACAGCGCCAAGAGACCCAGTACTTC
>.|TRBV6-4|TRBJ1-1|.|13
CASSYLGRAEAFF
TGTGCCAGCAGTTATTTGGGCAGAGCTGAAGCTTTCTTT
>TRBD2|TRBV3-1|TRBJ2-2|.|17
CASSQDLLAGRTGELFF
TGTGCCAGCAGCCAAGATCTACTAGCGGGACGCACCGGGGAGCTGTTTTTT
>.|TRBV6-1|TRBJ1-5|.|14
CASSETGYSQPQHF
TGTGCCAGCAGTGAAACGGGTTACTCTCAGCCCCAGCATTTT
>.|TRBV6-1|TRBJ1-1|few|14
CASHLRRTNTEAFF
TGTGCCAGCCATCTTCGACGGACCAACACTGAAGCTTTCTTT
>TRBD2|TRBV4-2|TRBJ2-1|.|17
CASSPTLSGTSYNEQFF
TGTGCCAGCAGCCCAACACTTAGCGGGACGTCCTACAATGAGCAGTTCTTC
>TRBD2|TRBV5-8|TRBJ2-5|many|16
CASSLKTSGRAETQYF
TGTGCCAGCAGCTTGAAGACTAGCGGGAGAGCAGAGACCCAGTACTTC
>.|TRBV28|TRBJ2-4|.|16
CASSLANREAKNIQYF
TGTGCCAGCAGTTTGGCCAACAGGGAAGCCAAAAACATTCAGTACTTC
>.|TRBV20-1|TRBJ2-1|few|14
CSARDYLSNNEQFF
TGCAGTGCTAGGGACTACCTTAGCAACAATGAGCAGTTCTTC